This T cell receptor beta chain was identified in a study of T-cell reconstitution after alpha-beta-depleted transplantation in children. Findings of the study overall: Several hundred rapidly expanded clones from non-depleted graft cells reportedly supplied alpha-beta T cells about two months post-transplant. Surviving recipient T cells and thymic progenitors accounted for the high day-60 TCRbeta diversity observed in some patients.

Germline assignment: CDR1 DFQATT and CDR2 SNEGSKA (reference sequence). There are 13 residues in the CDR3. The V end lost 5 bases, the J end lost 3 bases, and 13 bases lay between the germline ends. It was with unique molecular identifiers that the TCRbeta library was prepared. MiXCR, applied by TCRdb to the PCR reads, yields one record per CDR3 protein. Of approximately 980,000 distinct CDR3 sequences listed, roughly 29% were seen once; the top ten hold roughly 28%. Only a few counts were recorded for this clonotype. Its specificity is not known. J is TRBJ1-1 and V is TRBV20-1, with a tentative D call TRBD1 (5 bases). The material was PBMCs, mostly from graft donor cells, obtained 360 days after TCRalphabeta/CD19-depleted stem cell transplant. The source is a boy under two years old who had a stem cell transplant for SCID, so the T cells may come from the graft donor. The CDR3 spells CSAAAGWDTEAFF. The DNA for the CDR3 is TGCAGTGCTGCGGCAGGGTGGGACACTGAAGCTTTCTTT.